These T cell receptor beta chains were read from a single sample in a study of T cell responses to AZD1222 COVID-19 vaccine. Sequenced by immunoSEQ multiplex PCR; TCRdb stores in-frame clones only, minus some. The sample holds approximately 140,000 clones; around 93% are singletons and the top ten take 2.8%. The sample here was peripheral blood, taken on day 0 of AZD1222 vaccination. The receptor set was obtained from an adult in good health. The CDR3 runs from the conserved cysteine through the conserved F or W. A D gene is named only where the DNA matches it firmly. Only part of the rows carry a size: once, few, many, or a class if the clone is expanded.

CDR3: CASSIATSGRGNEQFF
DNA: TGTGCCAGTAGTATAGCGACTAGCGGGAGGGGCAATGAGCAGTTCTTC
size: NA
J: TRBJ2-1
V: TRBV19
D: TRBD2

CDR3: CASSPVGREFVEQFF
DNA: TGTGCCAGCAGCCCCGTTGGGCGGGAGTTCGTGGAGCAGTTCTTC
size: NA
J: TRBJ2-1
V: TRBV3-1/TRBV3-2
D: TRBD2

CDR3: CASSKHRGRGEKLFF
DNA: TGTGCCAGCAGCAAACATAGGGGACGGGGTGAAAAACTGTTTTTT
size: once
J: TRBJ1-4
V: TRBV21-1
D: NA

CDR3: CASSQLTGTGESPLHF
DNA: TGTGCCAGCAGCCAATTAACCGGGACAGGGGAGTCACCCCTCCACTTT
size: NA
J: TRBJ1-6
V: TRBV7-9
D: TRBD1

CDR3: CAWSVRLAHEQFF
DNA: TGTGCCTGGAGTGTTCGGCTAGCGCATGAGCAGTTCTTC
size: NA
J: TRBJ2-1
V: TRBV30
D: NA

CDR3: CASSQDLSRDINTEAFF
DNA: TGTGCCAGCAGCCAAGATCTTTCGAGGGATATTAATACTGAAGCTTTCTTT
size: NA
J: TRBJ1-1
V: TRBV4-2
D: NA

CDR3: CASSEGTGGPDTQYF
DNA: TGTGCCAGCAGTGAAGGGACAGGGGGCCCAGATACGCAGTATTTT
size: NA
J: TRBJ2-3
V: TRBV2
D: TRBD1

CDR3: CASSLAQAGGADTQYF
DNA: TGTGCCAGCAGCTTGGCCCAAGCGGGAGGCGCAGATACGCAGTATTTT
size: NA
J: TRBJ2-3
V: TRBV7-9
D: TRBD2

CDR3: CASSPEIYNEQFF
DNA: TGTGCCAGCTCCCCGGAGATTTACAATGAGCAGTTCTTC
size: NA
J: TRBJ2-1
V: TRBV6-6
D: NA

CDR3: CASSSEPGNYGYTF
DNA: TGCGCCAGCAGCTCCGAGCCGGGAAACTATGGCTACACCTTC
size: NA
J: TRBJ1-2
V: TRBV5-1
D: NA

CDR3: CASSRQGQDYGYTF
DNA: TGTGCCAGCAGTAGACAGGGTCAGGACTATGGCTACACCTTC
size: NA
J: TRBJ1-2
V: TRBV27
D: TRBD1

CDR3: CASSEMNTEAFF
DNA: TGTGCCAGCAGTGAAATGAACACTGAAGCTTTCTTT
size: NA
J: TRBJ1-1
V: TRBV6-1
D: NA

CDR3: CASRGVGDEQYF
DNA: TGTGCCAGCAGGGGGGTCGGGGACGAGCAGTACTTC
size: NA
J: TRBJ2-7
V: TRBV6-5
D: NA

CDR3: CASSSSAGGQPQHF
DNA: TGTGCCAGCAGCTCAAGTGCAGGAGGCCAGCCCCAGCATTTT
size: NA
J: TRBJ1-5
V: TRBV7-6
D: NA

CDR3: CASSLFYEQYF
DNA: TGTGCCAGCAGCTTATTCTACGAGCAGTACTTC
size: NA
J: TRBJ2-7
V: TRBV11-2
D: NA

CDR3: CASSLVSGNGYTF
DNA: TGTGCCAGCAGTTTAGTATCTGGAAACGGCTACACCTTC
size: once
J: TRBJ1-2
V: TRBV28
D: NA

CDR3: CASSLGHSAPLHF
DNA: TGTGCCAGCAGCTTAGGACACAGTGCACCCCTCCACTTT
size: NA
J: TRBJ1-6
V: TRBV7-2
D: NA

CDR3: CASSEAWEAGLNEQFF
DNA: TGTGCCAGCAGTGAAGCTTGGGAGGCAGGGCTGAATGAGCAGTTCTTC
size: NA
J: TRBJ2-1
V: TRBV2
D: NA

CDR3: CASSFSRALEQYF
DNA: TGTGCCAGCAGTTTCTCGCGGGCGCTCGAGCAGTACTTC
size: NA
J: TRBJ2-7
V: TRBV27
D: NA

CDR3: CASSFLQGYSPLHF
DNA: TGTGCCAGCAGTTTTCTACAGGGTTATTCACCCCTCCACTTT
size: NA
J: TRBJ1-6
V: TRBV5-5
D: NA

CDR3: CASWARKHDEKLFF
DNA: TGTGCCAGCTGGGCACGAAAACACGATGAAAAACTGTTTTTT
size: NA
J: TRBJ1-4
V: TRBV21-1
D: NA

CDR3: CASSIAGGYTF
DNA: TGTGCCAGTAGTATAGCGGGGGGCTACACCTTC
size: NA
J: TRBJ1-2
V: TRBV19
D: NA

CDR3: CASSLVGVDGYTF
DNA: TGTGCCAGCAGCTTAGTAGGGGTCGATGGCTACACCTTC
size: NA
J: TRBJ1-2
V: TRBV13
D: NA

CDR3: CASRPQGLSNQPQHF
DNA: TGTGCCAGCAGACCCCAGGGGCTGAGCAATCAGCCCCAGCATTTT
size: NA
J: TRBJ1-5
V: TRBV6-5
D: NA

CDR3: CASSLTVSGTGIDEQFF
DNA: TGTGCCAGCAGCCTAACGGTATCCGGGACAGGGATAGATGAGCAGTTCTTC
size: NA
J: TRBJ2-1
V: TRBV7-6
D: TRBD1

CDR3: CASNRGSTQPQHF
DNA: TGTGCCAGCAACAGGGGGTCGACTCAGCCCCAGCATTTT
size: once
J: TRBJ1-5
V: TRBV6-5
D: TRBD1

CDR3: CASRRNRDPWPDTQYF
DNA: TGCGCCAGCAGGAGAAACCGGGACCCGTGGCCCGATACGCAGTATTTT
size: NA
J: TRBJ2-3
V: TRBV10-2
D: NA

CDR3: CASRPRQTFGKLFF
DNA: TGTGCCAGCAGACCCCGACAGACCTTCGGAAAACTGTTTTTT
size: NA
J: TRBJ1-4
V: TRBV27
D: NA

CDR3: CASSLAASGSDEQFF
DNA: TGCGCCAGCAGCTTGGCTGCTAGCGGGAGCGATGAGCAGTTCTTC
size: NA
J: TRBJ2-1
V: TRBV5-1
D: TRBD2